These 17 T cell receptor beta chains were sequenced from one sample in a study of OX40 agonist ivuxolimab in advanced cancers. TCRdb's table, derived via immunoSEQ multiplex PCR, lists solely in-frame clones and lacks some. This table has tens of thousands of clones, roughly four fifths appearing once. The sample was CD4+ or CD8+ T cells sorted from blood, taken in a trial of the OX40 agonist ivuxolimab. The receptors were gathered from an adult with an advanced solid tumor such as melanoma, head and neck, liver or kidney cancer.

The gene calls are TRBV7-3 and TRBJ2-1; D may be TRBD2 (6 bases). This CDR3 has 15 amino acids. With 8 bases removed from V and 3 bases from J, the gap between germline ends came to 17 bases. From germline, CDR1 is SGHTA and CDR2 FQGTGA. The CDR3 DNA sequence: TGTGCCAGCCGCCTAACCGGGACTGACTACAATGAGCAGTTCTTC. Its translation is CASRLTGTDYNEQFF.

The chain joins TRBV2 to TRBJ2-7, with 7 positions matching TRBD1. CDR3 length: 12 amino acids. Germline trimming cut 10 bases from V and 7 bases from J; bases unmatched to any gene: 10. Germline V CDR1 and CDR2: SNHLY, FYNNEI. CDR3 nucleotides: TGTGCCACAGGGGACAGAAAGTGGGAGCAGTACTTC. Its protein product is CATGDRKWEQYF.

This clone has a single count. The V and J genes are TRBV4-3 and TRBJ2-7; 8 bases are a match to TRBD1. Germline values: CDR1 LGHNA, CDR2 YSLEER. Unmatched junction bases numbered 18, after V lost 0 bases and J lost 5 bases. The CDR3 sequence is 19 residues long. The CDR3 DNA follows: TGCGCCAGCAGCCAAGACGCAGACAGGGGCCGGGACGTCCCCCACGAGCAGTACTTC. Its translation is CASSQDADRGRDVPHEQYF.

V and J are TRBV5-8 and TRBJ1-1; the D is unclear. Trimming left V 8 bases short and J 9 bases short, with 8 bases between. Germline loops: CDR1 SGHTS, CDR2 YDEGEE. The CDR3 runs to 9 residues. The CDR3, as DNA: TGTGCCAGGCCGGGAAAAGCTTTCTTT. Translating it yields CARPGKAFF.

This chain links TRBV7-9 with TRBJ1-1, with no clear D. The CDR3 extends over 14 amino acids. V was clipped by 1 base and J by 5 bases, with 11 bases between them. Germline loops: CDR1 SEHNR, CDR2 FQNEAQ (reference sequence). The CDR3 reads CASSLGGEGTEAFF. The CDR3 bases are TGTGCCAGCAGCTTAGGTGGGGAAGGGACTGAAGCTTTCTTT.

This clone appeared a single time. The chain carries TRBV18 and TRBJ2-1, with a possible D match to TRBD1 (6 bases). Germline CDR1 KGHSH, CDR2 LQKENI. Trimming left V 5 bases short and J 4 bases short, with 21 bases between. The CDR3 contains 17 residues. CDR3: CASSYATGTRRYNEQFF. In nucleotides, the CDR3 is TGTGCCAGCTCATACGCGACCGGGACACGGAGGTACAATGAGCAGTTCTTC.

The chain joins TRBV6-5 to TRBJ1-1; D unresolved. Germline V gene data show CDR1 as MNHEY and CDR2 as SVGAGI. The CDR3 consists of 12 residues. V was trimmed by 6 bases and J by 1 base, leaving 6 bases between them. The CDR3 region has the DNA TGTGCCAGCAGAAACTGGAACACTGAAGCTTTCTTT. Its protein is CASRNWNTEAFF.

This sequence joins TRBV5-4 and TRBJ1-2; 8 bases fit TRBD1. CDR3 size: 16 residues. The germline gives CDR1 SGHNT, CDR2 YYREEE (reference sequence). Losses at the gene ends were 3 bases for V and 5 bases for J; bases not matched to a gene: 12. The chain's CDR3 is CASSSGKDRVWYGYTF. The CDR3 DNA reads as TGTGCCAGCAGCTCTGGAAAGGACAGGGTTTGGTATGGCTACACCTTC. The entire variable domain, with the rest obtained from reference TRBV5-4 and TRBJ1-2, is as follows: ETGVTQSPTHLIKTRGQQVTLRCSSQSGHNTVSWYQQALGQGPQFIFQYYREEENGRGNFPPRFSGLQFPNYSSELNVNALELDDSALYLCASSSGKDRVWYGYTFGSGTRLTVV.

V gene TRBV5-1 combines with J gene TRBJ2-1; 8 bases align to TRBD1. Per germline, CDR1 SGHRS and CDR2 YFSETQ. V shed 4 bases and J 6 bases; nucleotides not matched to a gene: 9. The length of the CDR3 is 15 residues. The CDR3 spells CASSTRTGFSNEQFF. For the CDR3, the DNA is TGCGCCAGCAGCACCAGGACAGGGTTTAGCAATGAGCAGTTCTTC.

This clone was observed a handful of times. This chain connects TRBV4-2 to TRBJ1-5; TRBD1 matches 7 bases. The CDR3 sequence is 14 residues long. Germline CDR1 reads LGHNA; CDR2 reads YNFKEQ. V lost 0 bases, J lost 7 bases, and 3 bases stayed unmatched. This CDR3 reads CASSQEEGAQPQHF. The CDR3, as DNA: TGTGCCAGCAGCCAAGAGGAGGGGGCCCAGCCCCAGCATTTT.

This rearrangement joins TRBV28 to TRBJ1-2, with 11 bases lining up with TRBD1. The J segment lost 3 bases and the V segment lost 4 bases, leaving 13 bases of the junction unmatched. The CDR3 contains 18 residues. Germline V gene data show CDR1 as MDHEN and CDR2 as SYDVKM. CDR3: CASSSPRTGGMKDYGYTF. The CDR3 DNA reads as TGTGCCAGCAGTTCGCCCCGGACAGGGGGCATGAAAGACTATGGCTACACCTTC.

This sequence joins TRBV4-2 and TRBJ2-3; tentatively, D is TRBD1 (6 bases). Trimming cost V 7 bases and J 2 bases, with 13 bases left between them. Germline CDR1 and CDR2: LGHNA and YNFKEQ. The CDR3 has 14 amino acids. CDR3 coding DNA: TGTGCCAGCACGCCAGGGGCTAACACAGATACGCAGTATTTT. Amino acids: CASTPGANTDTQYF.

The rearrangement links TRBV2 to TRBJ1-4; 7 nucleotides agree with TRBD1. Germline V gene lookup returns CDR1 SNHLY and CDR2 FYNNEI. The CDR3 runs to 14 residues. The V gene end was trimmed by 6 bases and the J gene end by 3 bases; junction bases not matched to a gene: 4. The chain's CDR3 is CASRRDRANEKLFF. The DNA for the CDR3 is TGTGCCAGCAGGCGGGACAGAGCTAATGAAAAACTGTTTTTT. The full variable domain, its missing parts supplied by reference TRBV2 and TRBJ1-4, is EPEVTQTPSHQVTQMGQEVILRCVPISNHLYFYWYRQILGQKVEFLVSFYNNEISEKSEIFDDQFSVERPDGSNFTLKIRSTKLEDSAMYFCASRRDRANEKLFFGSGTQLSVL.

The CDR3 reads CASSSTGQGGYTF. The CDR3 nucleotides read TGTGCCAGCAGCTCGACAGGTCAGGGTGGCTACACCTTC. This chain joins TRBV5-6 and TRBJ1-2; a weak D match, TRBD1 (6 bases). The V end lost 3 bases, the J end lost 7 bases, and 13 bases lay between the germline ends. Per germline, CDR1 SGHDT and CDR2 YYEEEE. The CDR3 is made up of 13 amino acids.

The chain carries TRBV5-5 and TRBJ1-5, with D maybe TRBD1 (5 bases). From germline, CDR1 is SGHKS and CDR2 YYEKEE (reference sequence). The CDR3 spans 15 residues. The V and J ends lost 0 bases and 4 bases respectively, with 11 bases between them. The CDR3 sequence: CASSLGQTLNQPQHF. The CDR3 nucleotides are TGTGCCAGCAGCTTGGGACAGACTCTAAATCAGCCCCAGCATTTT.

This clone was detected only a few times. The CDR3 DNA follows: TGTGCCAGCAGCTTCGGACAGATCGATGGCTACACCTTC. This gives the protein CASSFGQIDGYTF. V and J are TRBV5-4 and TRBJ1-2, with a weak D call TRBD1 (6 bases). V lost 2 bases to trimming and J lost 6 bases, with 11 bases between them. This CDR3 is built from 13 residues. Germline CDR1 reads SGHNT; CDR2 reads YYREEE (reference sequence).

The rearrangement joins TRBV19 to TRBJ1-4; no clear D gene. Germline V gene lookup returns CDR1 LNHDA and CDR2 SQIVND (reference sequence). The CDR3 is 13 amino acids. The V gene lost 4 bases and the J gene lost 8 bases, with 11 bases spanning the gap. CDR3 amino acids: CASSRFPGEKLFF. As DNA, the CDR3 is TGTGCCAGTAGTAGATTTCCGGGGGAAAAACTGTTTTTT.